Listed below are T cell receptor beta chains from one sample, sequenced in a study of blood T cell repertoires in COVID-19. Clones were read by immunoSEQ multiplex PCR, and TCRdb kept only the in-frame ones, dropping some. The table lists approximately 170,000 clones, less than 85% of them singletons. Specimen: peripheral blood. The source of these receptors is a woman aged 45-59 years with acute or convalescent COVID-19. CDR3s leave out the opening cysteine and the closing phenylalanine or tryptophan. Only some rows state a clone size, as once, few, many or a class for expanded clones.

v_gene,abundance,CDR3aa
TRBV7-2,-,ASSPRTLLLNEQF
TRBV28,-,ASSFPQQGFNQPQH
TRBV21-1,once,ASSRTRIMVGTFYNSPLH
TRBV30,-,AWVRVTNEQY
TRBV30,-,AWDHRGQSTEAF
TRBV7-2,-,ASSTDFTDTQY
TRBV28,-,ASSSRLPGQGTYEQY
TRBV28,-,ASSSHPDMANEKLF
TRBV23-1,-,ASLLFPPILSGRDLSSYEQY
TRBV6-2/TRBV6-3,-,ASSLSGSRT
TRBV28,-,AILPWKAGGGYT
TRBV27,-,ASSLLGTRRTDTQY
TRBV4-1,-,ASSRGTGQGTGEQY
TRBV4-2,-,ASSQEHPEDTQY
TRBV6-5,many,ASIKGGSSYNEQF
TRBV30,-,ACASGRFYEQY
TRBV6-5,-,ASRLGQGRSEAF
TRBV5-4,-,ASSNLRREADDEQF
TRBV7-9,few,ASSLGQASNQPQH
TRBV28,-,ASSPEQQTYGYT
TRBV19,-,ASRDRGSTEAF
TRBV28,few,ASSLTGLEKIQY
TRBV6-5,-,ASRQGGATEAF
TRBV6-6,-,ASSYPGTNQPQH
TRBV18,-,ASSGTGTFNWPQH
TRBV5-8,-,ASSRELTSGRAYNEQF
TRBV3-1/TRBV3-2,-,ASSLGLAGGPDTQY
TRBV24-1,-,ATSDLQPGGTDTQY
TRBV20-1,-,SASRRASGTSGSSAKNIQY
TRBV6-2/TRBV6-3,-,ASSLTGVEQY
TRBV2,once,ASQQGTYSNQPQH
TRBV6-1,-,ASSDGGDGNTIY
TRBV18,-,ASSRQRGQQETQY
TRBV19,-,ASSWGGVLF
TRBV9,-,ASSVGLSYYGYT
TRBV12-5,-,ASGPWDRAVGNTIY